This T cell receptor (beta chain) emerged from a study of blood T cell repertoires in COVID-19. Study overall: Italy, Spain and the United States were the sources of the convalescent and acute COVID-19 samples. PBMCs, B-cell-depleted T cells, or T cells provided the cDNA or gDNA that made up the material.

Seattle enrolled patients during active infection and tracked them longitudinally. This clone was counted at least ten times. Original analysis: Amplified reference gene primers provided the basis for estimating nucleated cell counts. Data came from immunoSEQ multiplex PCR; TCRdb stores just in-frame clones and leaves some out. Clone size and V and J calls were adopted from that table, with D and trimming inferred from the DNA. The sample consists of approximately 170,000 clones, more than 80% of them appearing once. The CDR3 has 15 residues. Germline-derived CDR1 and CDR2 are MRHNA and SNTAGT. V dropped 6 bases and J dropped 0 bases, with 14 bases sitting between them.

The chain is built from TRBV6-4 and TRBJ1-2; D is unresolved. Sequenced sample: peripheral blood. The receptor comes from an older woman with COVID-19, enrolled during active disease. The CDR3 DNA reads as TGTGCCAGCAGAGAACGACAACAATCTAACTATGGCTACACCTTC. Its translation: CASRERQQSNYGYTF.